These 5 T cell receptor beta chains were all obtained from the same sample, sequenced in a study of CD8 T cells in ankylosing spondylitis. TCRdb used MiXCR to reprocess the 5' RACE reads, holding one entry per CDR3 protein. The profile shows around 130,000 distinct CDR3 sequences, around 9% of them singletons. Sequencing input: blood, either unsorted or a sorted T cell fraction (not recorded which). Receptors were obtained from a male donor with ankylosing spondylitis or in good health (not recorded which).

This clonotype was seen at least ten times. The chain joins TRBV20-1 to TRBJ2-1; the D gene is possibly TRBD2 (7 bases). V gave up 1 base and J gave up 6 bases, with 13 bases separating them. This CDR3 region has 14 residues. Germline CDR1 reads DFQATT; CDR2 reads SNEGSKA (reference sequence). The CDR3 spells CSARGGGNRNEQFF. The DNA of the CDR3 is TGCAGTGCTAGAGGCGGGGGCAACCGCAATGAGCAGTTCTTC.

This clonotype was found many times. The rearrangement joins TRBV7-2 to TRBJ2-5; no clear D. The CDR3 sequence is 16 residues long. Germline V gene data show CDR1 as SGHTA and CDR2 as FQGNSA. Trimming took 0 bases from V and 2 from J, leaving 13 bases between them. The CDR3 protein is CASSLALRALQETQYF. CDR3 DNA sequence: TGTGCCAGCAGCTTAGCGCTAAGGGCTCTGCAAGAGACCCAGTACTTC.

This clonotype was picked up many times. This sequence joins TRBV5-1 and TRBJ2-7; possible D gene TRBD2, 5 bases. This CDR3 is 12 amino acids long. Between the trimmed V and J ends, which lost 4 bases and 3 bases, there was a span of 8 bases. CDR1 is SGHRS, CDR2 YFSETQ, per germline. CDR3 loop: CASSPEGYEQYF. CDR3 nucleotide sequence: TGCGCCAGCAGCCCCGAGGGCTACGAGCAGTACTTC.

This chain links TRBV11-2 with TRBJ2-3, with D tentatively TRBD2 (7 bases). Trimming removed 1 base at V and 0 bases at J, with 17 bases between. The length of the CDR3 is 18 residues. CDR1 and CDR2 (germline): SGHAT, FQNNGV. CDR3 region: CASSLGIGGGLSTDTQYF. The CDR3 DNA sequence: TGTGCCAGCAGCTTAGGCATAGGGGGAGGGCTAAGCACAGATACGCAGTATTTT.

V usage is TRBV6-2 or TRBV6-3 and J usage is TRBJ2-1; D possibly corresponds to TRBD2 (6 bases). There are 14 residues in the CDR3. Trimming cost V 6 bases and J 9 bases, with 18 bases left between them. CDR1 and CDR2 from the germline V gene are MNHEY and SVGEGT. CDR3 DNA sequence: TGTGCCAGCAGGGGGACTGCTGGGCTGGTTGAGCAGTTCTTC. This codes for CASRGTAGLVEQFF.